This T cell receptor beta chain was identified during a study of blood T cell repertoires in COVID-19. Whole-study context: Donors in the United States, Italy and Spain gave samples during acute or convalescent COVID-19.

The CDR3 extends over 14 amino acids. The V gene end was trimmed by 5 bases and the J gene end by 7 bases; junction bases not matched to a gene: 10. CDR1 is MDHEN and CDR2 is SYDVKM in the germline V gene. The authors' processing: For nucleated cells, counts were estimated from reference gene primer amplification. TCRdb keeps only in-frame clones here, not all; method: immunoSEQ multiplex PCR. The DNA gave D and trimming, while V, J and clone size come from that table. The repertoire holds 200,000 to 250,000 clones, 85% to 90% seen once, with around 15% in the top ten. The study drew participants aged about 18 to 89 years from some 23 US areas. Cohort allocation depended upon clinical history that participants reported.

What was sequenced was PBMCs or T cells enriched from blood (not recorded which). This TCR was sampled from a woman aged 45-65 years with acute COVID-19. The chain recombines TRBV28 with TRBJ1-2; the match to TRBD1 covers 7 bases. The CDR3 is CASSPADRDSGYTF. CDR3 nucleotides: TGTGCCAGCAGTCCCGCCGACAGGGACTCTGGCTACACCTTC.